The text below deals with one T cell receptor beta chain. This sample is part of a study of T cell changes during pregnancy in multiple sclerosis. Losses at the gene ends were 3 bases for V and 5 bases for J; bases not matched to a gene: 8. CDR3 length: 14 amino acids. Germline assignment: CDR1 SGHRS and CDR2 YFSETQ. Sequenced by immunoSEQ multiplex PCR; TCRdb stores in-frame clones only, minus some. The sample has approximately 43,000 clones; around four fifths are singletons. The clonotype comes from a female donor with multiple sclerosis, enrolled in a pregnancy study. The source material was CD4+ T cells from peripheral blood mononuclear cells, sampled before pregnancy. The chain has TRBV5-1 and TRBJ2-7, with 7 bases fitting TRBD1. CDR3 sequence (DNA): TGCGCCAGCAGCTGGGGAAGGCAGGGGGACGAGCAGTACTTC. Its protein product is CASSWGRQGDEQYF.